This is a list of T cell receptor beta chains from one sample in a study of tumor-infiltrating lymphocytes in primary liver carcinoma. TCRdb called the multiplex PCR reads again in MiXCR, with one record for every CDR3 protein. The sample comprises about 78,000 distinct CDR3 sequences, roughly two thirds of which are singletons, and roughly an eighth rests with the top ten. The sequenced sample consisted of liver tumor tissue from sampling region 4. The receptors come from an older woman with primary liver carcinoma and hepatitis B virus infection. CDR3s include the opening cysteine and the closing phenylalanine or tryptophan. Fields, in order: V gene, CDR3 length, D gene, clone size, J gene, CDR3 protein, CDR3 DNA. D genes are given only for firm matches. Some rows have no size entry. The others give once, few or many, or a class for an expanded clone.

>TRBV6-5|15|-|many|TRBJ1-4
CASSVKRGFSEKLFF
TGTGCCAGCAGTGTGAAACGGGGGTTTAGTGAAAAACTGTTTTTT
>TRBV6-5|13|-|many|TRBJ1-3
CASSYAGGNTIYF
TGTGCCAGCAGTTACGCGGGCGGAAACACCATATATTTT
>TRBV7-3|14|-|-|TRBJ2-5
CASSKRASNETQYF
TGTGCCAGCAGCAAACGTGCCAGTAATGAGACCCAGTACTTC
>TRBV6-1|13|-|-|TRBJ2-2
CAIDQVDTGELFF
TGTGCCATAGACCAGGTGGACACCGGGGAGCTGTTTTTT
>TRBV6-1|12|-|-|TRBJ1-5
CASRQGNLPQHF
TGTGCCAGCCGGCAAGGCAATCTGCCCCAGCATTTT
>TRBV20-1|13|-|-|TRBJ2-7
CSARDFSSYEQYF
TGCAGTGCTCGGGATTTTAGCTCCTACGAGCAGTACTTC
>TRBV5-1|15|TRBD2|many|TRBJ2-3
CASSSSGTNTDTQYF
TGCGCCAGCAGCTCCTCCGGGACTAACACAGATACGCAGTATTTT
>TRBV11-2|15|TRBD2|-|TRBJ2-1
CASSFRGRAYNGQFF
TGTGCCAGCAGCTTCCGGGGGAGGGCCTACAATGGGCAATTCTTC
>TRBV4-2|18|TRBD2|once|TRBJ2-2
CASSQAFQAGGVTWELFF
TGTGCCAGCAGCCAAGCGTTCCAAGCGGGAGGCGTTACCTGGGAGCTGTTTTTC
>TRBV30|12|TRBD1|-|TRBJ1-1
CAWSRGLAEAFF
TGTGCCTGGAGTAGGGGGCTTGCTGAAGCTTTCTTT
>TRBV13|16|TRBD2|few|TRBJ2-2
CDSSLGGLANTGELFF
TGTGACAGCAGCTTAGGGGGACTAGCGAACACCGGGGAGCTGTTTTTT
>TRBV7-9|13|TRBD1|-|TRBJ1-2
CASSFGRGGGYTF
TGTGCCAGCAGCTTTGGCAGGGGGGGCGGCTACACCTTC
>TRBV11-2|13|-|-|TRBJ2-5
CASRIQGCETQYF
TGCGCCAGCAGGATCCAGGGGTGTGAGACCCAGTACTTC
>TRBV12-3/TRBV12-4|13|-|-|TRBJ2-1
CTRSPRQSVEQFF
TGTACCAGAAGTCCCCGCCAGAGCGTGGAGCAGTTCTTC
>TRBV20-1|14|TRBD2|-|TRBJ2-1
CSAIPGLVYNEQFF
TGCAGTGCTATACCGGGACTAGTCTACAATGAGCAGTTCTTC
>TRBV29-1|11|TRBD2|medium-sized|TRBJ2-1
CSVWAGGEQFF
TGCAGCGTGTGGGCGGGAGGGGAGCAGTTCTTC
>TRBV6-5|15|-|many|TRBJ2-3
CASSSAGSSADTQYF
TGTGCCAGCAGTTCCGCCGGGAGTTCGGCAGATACGCAGTATTTT
>TRBV5-1|15|TRBD2|many|TRBJ2-5
CASSLSGGYQETQYF
TGCGCCAGCAGCTTGTCGGGAGGTTACCAAGAGACCCAGTACTTC
>TRBV6-1|15|-|-|TRBJ2-7
CASREIYPPSGKQYF
TGTGCCAGCAGAGAAATCTATCCACCGAGCGGCAAGCAGTACTTC
>TRBV29-1|13|TRBD2|-|TRBJ2-3
CRVTSGSTDTQYF
TGCAGGGTTACTAGCGGTAGCACAGATACGCAATATTTT
>TRBV6-2/TRBV6-3|13|TRBD2|many|TRBJ2-1
CASRLAGFGPQFF
TGTGCCAGCAGGCTAGCGGGTTTCGGACCACAGTTCTTC
>TRBV6-5|15|-|-|TRBJ2-7
CASSATAGGYYVQYF
TGTGCCAGCAGCGCGACGGCAGGAGGGTACTACGTGCAGTACTTC
>TRBV12-3/TRBV12-4|15|TRBD1|-|TRBJ1-5
CASSPGQGVVGPLHF
TGTGCCAGCAGCCCAGGACAGGGGGTGGTCGGGCCCCTGCATTTT
>TRBV6-2/TRBV6-3|12|-|once|TRBJ1-5
CASTYAHQPQHF
TGTGCCAGCACTTACGCGCATCAGCCCCAGCATTTT
>TRBV11-1|16|TRBD2|medium-sized|TRBJ2-1
CASSPIGLAGYNEQFF
TGTGCCAGCAGTCCGATCGGACTAGCGGGATACAATGAGCAGTTCTTC
>TRBV5-6|14|-|-|TRBJ1-2
CASRRDRGNYGCTF
-
>TRBV7-9|15|TRBD2|many|TRBJ2-1
CASSLERAGRNEQFF
TGTGCCAGCAGCTTAGAACGAGCGGGAAGGAATGAGCAGTTCTTC
>TRBV4-1|17|-|many|TRBJ2-4
CASSQEWVASSKNIQYF
TGCGCCAGCAGCCAAGAGTGGGTTGCCTCATCCAAAAACATTCAGTACTTC
>TRBV12-3/TRBV12-4|11|-|once|TRBJ2-7
CASSLAGDHYF
TGTGCCAGCAGTTTAGCAGGGGATCATTACTTC